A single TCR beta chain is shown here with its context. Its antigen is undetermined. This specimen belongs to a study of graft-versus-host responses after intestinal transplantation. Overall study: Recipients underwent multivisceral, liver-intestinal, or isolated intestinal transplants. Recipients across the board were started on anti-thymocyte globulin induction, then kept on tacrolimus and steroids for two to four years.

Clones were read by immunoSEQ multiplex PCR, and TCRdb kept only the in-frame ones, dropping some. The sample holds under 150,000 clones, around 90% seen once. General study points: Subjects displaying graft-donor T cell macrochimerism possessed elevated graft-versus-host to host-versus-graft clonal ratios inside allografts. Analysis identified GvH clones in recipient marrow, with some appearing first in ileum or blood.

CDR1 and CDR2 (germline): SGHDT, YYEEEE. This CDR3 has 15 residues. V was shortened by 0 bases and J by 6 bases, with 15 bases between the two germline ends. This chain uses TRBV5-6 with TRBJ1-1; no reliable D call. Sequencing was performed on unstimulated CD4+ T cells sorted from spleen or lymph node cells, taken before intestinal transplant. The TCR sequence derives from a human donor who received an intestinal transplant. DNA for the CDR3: TGTGCCAGCAGCTTGGGCTCGGGGTACAGCCCTGAAGCTTTCTTT. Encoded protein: CASSLGSGYSPEAFF. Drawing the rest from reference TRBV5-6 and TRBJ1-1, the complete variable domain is DAGVTQSPTHLIKTRGQQVTLRCSPKSGHDTVSWYQQALGQGPQFIFQYYEEEERQRGNFPDRFSGHQFPNYSSELNVNALLLGDSALYLCASSLGSGYSPEAFFGQGTRLTVV.